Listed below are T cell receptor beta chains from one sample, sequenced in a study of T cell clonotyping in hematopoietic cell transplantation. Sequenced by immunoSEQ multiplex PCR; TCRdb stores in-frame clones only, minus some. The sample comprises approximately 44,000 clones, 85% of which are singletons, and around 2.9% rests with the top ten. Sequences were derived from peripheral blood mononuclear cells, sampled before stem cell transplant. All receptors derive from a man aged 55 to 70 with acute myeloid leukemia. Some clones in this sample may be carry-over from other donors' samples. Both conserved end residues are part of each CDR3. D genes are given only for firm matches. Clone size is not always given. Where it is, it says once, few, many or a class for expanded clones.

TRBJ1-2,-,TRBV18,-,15,CASSPPNQGDYGYTF,TGTGCCAGCTCACCACCAAATCAGGGTGACTATGGCTACACCTTC
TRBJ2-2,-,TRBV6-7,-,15,CASSYCGGNTGELFF,TGTGCCAGCAGTTACTGTGGAGGGAACACCGGGGAGCTGTTTTTT
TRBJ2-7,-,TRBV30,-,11,CACRGAYEQYF,TGTGCCTGCAGGGGCGCCTACGAGCAGTACTTC
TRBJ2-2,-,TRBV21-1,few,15,CANLVAGITPGELFF,TGTGCCAATCTGGTCGCAGGTATCACCCCCGGGGAGCTGTTTTTT
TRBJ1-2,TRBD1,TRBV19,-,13,CASSDRVDYGYTF,TGTGCCAGCTCGGACAGGGTAGACTATGGCTACACCTTC
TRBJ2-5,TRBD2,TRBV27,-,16,CASRQLAGGIQETQYF,TGTGCCAGCAGACAACTAGCGGGGGGGATCCAAGAGACCCAGTACTTC
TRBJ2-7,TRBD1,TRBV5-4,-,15,CASRSDRGSLYEQYF,TGTGCCAGCAGATCGGACAGGGGATCTCTCTACGAGCAGTACTTC
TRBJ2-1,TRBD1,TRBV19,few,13,CASSMTGEDEQFF,TGTGCCAGTAGTATGACAGGGGAGGATGAGCAGTTCTTC
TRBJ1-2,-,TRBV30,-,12,CAWNQGPYGYTF,TGTGCCTGGAATCAGGGCCCTTATGGCTACACCTTC
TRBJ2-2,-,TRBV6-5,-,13,CASSYEITGELFF,TGTGCCAGCAGTTACGAAATCACCGGGGAGCTGTTTTTT
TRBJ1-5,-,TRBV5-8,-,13,CASTGWGNQPQHF,TGTGCCAGCACCGGGTGGGGCAATCAGCCCCAGCATTTT
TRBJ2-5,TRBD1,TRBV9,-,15,CASSISPQGGETQYF,TGTGCCAGCAGCATAAGTCCACAGGGGGGAGAGACCCAGTACTTC
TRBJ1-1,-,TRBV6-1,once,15,CASSILDPAATEAFF,TGTGCCAGCAGTATCCTGGACCCCGCGGCTACTGAAGCTTTCTTT
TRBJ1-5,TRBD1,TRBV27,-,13,CASSPGGAQPQHF,TGTGCCAGCAGTCCAGGGGGGGCTCAGCCCCAGCATTTT
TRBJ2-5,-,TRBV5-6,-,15,CASSLYSPEQETQYF,TGTGCCAGCAGCTTGTATTCTCCAGAACAAGAGACCCAGTACTTC
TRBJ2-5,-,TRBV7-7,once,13,CASSSRGGETQYF,TGTGCCAGCAGCAGCAGGGGTGGGGAGACCCAGTACTTC
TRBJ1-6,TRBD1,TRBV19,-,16,CASSMWFGQANSPLHF,TGTGCCAGTAGTATGTGGTTTGGACAGGCGAATTCACCCCTCCACTTT
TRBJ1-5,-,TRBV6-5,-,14,CASNLKGAGQPQHF,TGTGCCAGCAATCTTAAAGGCGCGGGTCAGCCCCAGCATTTT
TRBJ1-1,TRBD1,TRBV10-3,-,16,CAISDGQGAPSTEAFF,TGTGCCATCAGTGACGGACAGGGGGCGCCGAGCACTGAAGCTTTCTTT
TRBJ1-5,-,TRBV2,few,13,CASSGLWEQPQHF,TGTGCCAGCAGTGGCTTATGGGAACAGCCCCAGCATTTT
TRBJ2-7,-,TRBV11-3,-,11,CASSATYEQYF,TGTGCCAGCAGCGCCACCTACGAGCAGTACTTC
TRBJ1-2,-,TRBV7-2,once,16,CASSPAGGAPSYGYTF,TGTGCCAGCAGCCCAGCGGGGGGGGCGCCGTCCTATGGCTACACCTTC
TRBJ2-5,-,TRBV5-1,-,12,CASSWNGETQYF,TGCGCCAGCAGCTGGAACGGGGAGACCCAGTACTTC
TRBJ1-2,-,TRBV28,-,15,CASSLSVLGHYGYTF,TGTGCCAGCAGTTTATCTGTCTTGGGGCACTATGGCTACACCTTC
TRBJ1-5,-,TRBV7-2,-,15,CASSLGGQGRKPQHF,TGTGCCAGCAGCTTAGGCGGCCAGGGGAGGAAGCCCCAGCATTTT
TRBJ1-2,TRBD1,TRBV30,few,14,CAWARQGSNYGYTF,TGTGCCTGGGCCAGACAGGGGAGTAACTATGGCTACACCTTC
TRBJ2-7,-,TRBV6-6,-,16,CASSYLPTSSSYEQYF,TGTGCCAGCAGTTATCTACCGACATCGAGCTCCTACGAGCAGTACTTC
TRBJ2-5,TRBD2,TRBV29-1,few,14,CSVATGLAAIPQYF,TGCAGCGTCGCAACGGGACTAGCGGCCATACCCCAGTACTTC